This T cell receptor beta chain was profiled in a study of cytomegalovirus exposure and HLA in healthy donors. Study-wide background: An analysis done earlier identified almost 120 million unique TCR beta sequences from around 180 million T cells. Unique TCRs from HLA-typed donors, some 85 million of them, were held in an early data release. Study findings and constraints: Excluded were some V segments that proved indistinguishable, including TRBV6-2 and TRBV6-3.

Researchers ran the PCR with 60 Vbeta and 13 Jbeta primers. Profiled with immunoSEQ multiplex PCR; TCRdb holds only in-frame clones, not every one. The ten most abundant clones cover roughly 7% of a sample with around 50,000 clones. On this clone itself: No antigen is known for it.

The germline V gene has CDR1 GTSNPN and CDR2 SVGIG (reference sequence). The CDR3 covers 12 residues. V lost 6 bases and J lost 5, with 13 bases in between. Despite likely unrecorded immune exposures, the donors were nominally healthy at the time of sampling. Input material: PBMCs. The receptor's source is a woman aged 40 to 50 in good health and CMV-seronegative. This chain connects TRBV30 to TRBJ1-2; D is perhaps TRBD1 (6 bases). The CDR3 reads CACGARGYGYTF. As DNA, the CDR3 is TGTGCCTGCGGGGCCAGGGGTTATGGCTACACCTTC.